Below, 12 T cell receptor beta chains from the same sample are listed, as sequenced in a study of blood T cell repertoires in COVID-19. Data came from immunoSEQ multiplex PCR; TCRdb stores just in-frame clones and leaves some out. The sample lists 150,000 to 200,000 clones, 88% occurring once. Input material: PBMCs or T cells enriched from blood (not recorded which). These receptors were collected from a woman aged 45 to 65 who had recovered from COVID-19.

The rearrangement links TRBV19 to TRBJ1-1; 8 bases line up with TRBD1. CDR1 is LNHDA, CDR2 SQIVND, per germline (reference sequence). V gave up 5 bases and J gave up 4 bases; unmatched junction bases: 9. The CDR3 length is 15 residues. Here the CDR3 DNA reads TGTGCCAGTAGTTTAGGTATAACAGGGGGCACTGAAGCTTTCTTT. It encodes CASSLGITGGTEAFF.

J is TRBJ2-7 and V is TRBV19; D possibly corresponds to TRBD1 (5 bases). CDR3 length: 14 residues. The ends were cut back, 5 bases at V and 2 bases at J, with 13 bases in the middle. Germline CDR1 and CDR2: LNHDA and SQIVND (reference sequence). The CDR3 protein is CASSLQGGPYEQYF. CDR3 coding DNA: TGTGCCAGTAGTCTTCAGGGTGGGCCCTACGAGCAGTACTTC.

This sequence joins TRBV5-1 and TRBJ2-2, with D hard to call. V was trimmed by 7 bases and J by 0 bases, leaving 7 bases between them. The CDR3 contains 13 residues. CDR1 and CDR2 from the germline V gene are SGHRS and YFSETQ. The CDR3 DNA is TGCGCCAGCGCGTACTCGAACACCGGGGAGCTGTTTTTT. This encodes CASAYSNTGELFF.

The J gene is TRBJ1-2, the V gene TRBV3-1 (or the pseudogene TRBV3-2), with D possibly TRBD1 on 5 matching bases. The CDR3 is made up of 13 amino acids. Germline CDR1 and CDR2: LGHDT and YNNKEL (reference sequence). Trimming stripped 4 bases from V and 6 bases from J, with 12 bases between. CDR3 DNA sequence: TGTGCCAGCAGCCCAACCTCAGGGCATGGCTACACCTTC. This codes for CASSPTSGHGYTF.

This clone was picked up a small number of times. J is TRBJ1-6 and V is TRBV12-3 or TRBV12-4; D unclear. There are 12 residues in the CDR3. V lost 3 bases and J lost 15, with 12 bases in between. The CDR3, as DNA: TGTGCCAGCAGTTTTAGCCGTTGGCTCCTCCACTTT. Translating gives CASSFSRWLLHF.

The gene calls are TRBV5-1 and TRBJ1-1; D perhaps matches TRBD1 (6 bases). The germline V and J ends were trimmed by 4 bases and 0 bases, with 10 bases remaining between them. This CDR3 is 14 amino acids long. Germline assignment: CDR1 SGHRS and CDR2 YFSETQ. DNA of the CDR3: TGCGCCAGCAGCCGGGGACAAATGAACACTGAAGCTTTCTTT. Its protein is CASSRGQMNTEAFF.

The chain employs TRBV29-1 and TRBJ1-1; the match to TRBD1 covers 7 bases. This CDR3 has 14 residues. Germline V gives CDR1 SQVTM, CDR2 ANQGSEA. J was trimmed by 0 bases and V by 3 bases; bases with no gene match: 4. CDR3 loop: CSVEGQSMNTEAFF. The CDR3 coding sequence is TGCAGCGTTGAGGGACAGAGCATGAACACTGAAGCTTTCTTT.

This clone was counted a single time. This rearrangement joins TRBV19 to TRBJ1-2; D gene ambiguous. The CDR3 consists of 12 residues. Trimming took off 1 base at V and 8 bases at J, with 8 bases between the two ends. Germline CDR1 LNHDA, CDR2 SQIVND (reference sequence). The CDR3 DNA sequence: TGTGCCAGTAGTATAGCCAGGTCCGGCTACACCTTC. It specifies CASSIARSGYTF.

The chain is built from TRBV5-6 and TRBJ2-7, with 12 nucleotides matching TRBD2. The CDR3 length is 17 residues. The germline CDR1 and CDR2 sequences are SGHDT and YYEEEE. V gave up 4 bases and J gave up 1 base; unmatched junction bases: 9. The CDR3 DNA sequence: TGTGCCAGCAGCGTACTAGCGGGGGGCTATTTATCCTACGAGCAGTACTTC. Amino acids: CASSVLAGGYLSYEQYF.

The chain couples TRBV5-1 to TRBJ1-2, with 7 bases aligning to TRBD1. The CDR3 totals 15 residues. V lost 4 bases and J lost 5; bases outside the gene matches: 11. CDR1 SGHRS and CDR2 YFSETQ come from the germline V gene. Here the CDR3 reads CASSALGQIQYGYTF. DNA of the CDR3: TGCGCCAGCAGCGCACTGGGACAGATCCAATATGGCTACACCTTC.

This sequence joins TRBV19 and TRBJ2-5; the match to TRBD2 covers 7 bases. Trimming cost V 2 bases and J 5 bases; bases outside gene matches: 5. Germline V gene lookup returns CDR1 LNHDA and CDR2 SQIVND (reference sequence). The CDR3 runs to 14 residues. CDR3 protein: CASSILAAQETQYF. The CDR3 DNA reads TGTGCCAGTAGTATACTAGCGGCCCAGGAGACCCAGTACTTC.

The V gene is TRBV27, the J gene TRBJ1-2; TRBD1 aligns across 8 bases. The ends lost 5 bases at V and 8 bases at J; junction bases unmatched: 16. CDR1 is MNHEY, CDR2 SMNVEV, per germline (reference sequence). The CDR3 contains 16 residues. The CDR3 DNA reads TGTGCCAGCAGTCCGGCCCCCTCCGGGACAGGAAAAGGCTACACCTTC. Its protein is CASSPAPSGTGKGYTF.